A selection of T cell receptor beta chains follows, all from one sample in a study of CD8+ T cells in alopecia areata. Profiling relied on immunoSEQ multiplex PCR, and the TCRdb table lists in-frame clones only, not all of them. The repertoire holds 180,000 or so clones, with 51% as singletons. Sequenced here: CD8+ T cells sorted from blood, sampled at approximately week 51, from a patient treated with tofacitinib. The origin of the receptors is a human donor with alopecia areata. Each CDR3 is given with its conserved first and last residue. D genes are given only for firm matches. Clone size appears in some rows only: once, few, many, or a class for an expanded clone.

D gene	clone size	V gene	CDR3 length	J gene	CDR3 protein	CDR3 DNA
.	few	TRBV5-4	13	TRBJ2-2	CASSQGLTGELFF	TGTGCCAGCAGCCAAGGACTCACCGGGGAGCTGTTTTTT
TRBD1	.	TRBV9	15	TRBJ1-4	CASSPSQGAVEKLFF	TGTGCCAGCAGCCCCTCGCAGGGGGCGGTTGAAAAACTGTTTTTT
.	.	TRBV2	15	TRBJ2-5	CASSEEGTSGETQYF	TGTGCCAGCAGTGAAGAGGGAACCTCCGGAGAGACCCAGTACTTC
.	.	TRBV27	13	TRBJ1-5	CASSLFWSQPQHF	TGTGCCAGCAGTTTATTCTGGAGTCAGCCCCAGCATTTT
.	.	TRBV6-5	15	TRBJ1-1	CASSLDGGLYREAFF	TGTGCCAGTTCCCTCGATGGCGGGCTGTACAGGGAAGCTTTCTTT
TRBD2	few	TRBV7-9	17	TRBJ2-3	CASSLELAGASTDTQYF	TGTGCCAGCAGCTTGGAGCTAGCGGGGGCCAGCACAGATACGCAGTATTTT
TRBD2	.	TRBV10-3	15	TRBJ2-2	CAISEGLAGSGELFF	TGTGCCATCAGCGAGGGACTAGCGGGGTCTGGGGAGCTGTTTTTT
.	.	TRBV30	14	TRBJ1-5	CAWSPQGGNQPQHF	TGTGCCTGGAGTCCCCAGGGCGGCAATCAGCCCCAGCATTTT
.	.	TRBV15	14	TRBJ2-5	CATSTRGGQETQYF	TGTGCCACCAGCACGAGGGGAGGCCAAGAGACCCAGTACTTC
TRBD2	.	TRBV2	15	TRBJ2-5	CASSTSLAGVKTQYF	TGTGCCAGCAGTACATCTCTGGCGGGAGTTAAGACCCAGTACTTC
TRBD1	.	TRBV29-1	12	TRBJ2-1	CSVSGTGTEQFF	TGCAGCGTTTCCGGGACAGGGACTGAGCAGTTCTTC